The T cell receptor beta chain under discussion was sequenced for a study of beta chain features in type 1 diabetes (dated by TCRdb to 2017 to 2018). Broadly, across the study: Patients and healthy donors did not differ in mean age, gender distribution, total cell number or subset yield. A total of 90 million to 120 million sorted cells were examined across all samples, and a strong correlation was observed between cell number per subset and RNA yield. The study compared the TCRB repertoires of sorted circulating CD4+ T cell subsets in recently diagnosed type 1 diabetes patients with those in matched healthy donors. Regulatory and stem cell-like memory subsets were isolated from only 8 patients and about 8 healthy donors, whereas naive and central memory subsets came from all 28 donors. The investigation overall reported the following: Because cDNA was sequenced instead of genomic DNA, activated cells with high expression could be over-represented, although the groups did not differ in activation or CD3 levels. A moderate but significant shortening of TCRB CDR3 length was observed in type 1 diabetes patients in all four CD4+ subsets. Because the HLA sub-analyses included only small numbers of individuals, any influence of HLA type on TCRB rearrangement was left unresolved. PCR may preferentially amplify shorter templates, but because patient and control samples were amplified and corrected together, any resulting skew would affect both groups equally. At VDJ recombination sites, type 1 diabetes patients had fewer insertions and more deleted nucleotides, which implies abnormalities in thymic rearrangement. The naive, central memory and regulatory TCRB repertoires appeared to resemble one another more closely among patients than among healthy donors.

This clone occurred a few times. Its target antigen remains unknown. It has no much larger one-base neighbor in the sample; base qualities were not kept. Each donor gave one peripheral blood draw, averaging around 120 mL, which was collected into heparinised tubes. Using a panel that included CD45RO, CCR7, CD25, CD127, CD95 and CD27, naive, central memory, regulatory and stem cell-like memory CD4+ T cells were sorted on a BD FACSAria II. Every sorted population had a purity above 95%. PBMCs were separated immediately by Lymphoprep density gradient centrifugation and were stained directly, without being cultured. Samples were stained and sorted in pairs, with one healthy donor and one patient per experiment, so that batch effects were minimized. The CDR3 spans 16 residues, from the cysteine through the phenylalanine. Of all the DNA, just the CDR3 is kept, 48 bases in frame from base 1. Reading the germline V gene gives CDR1 SGHAT and CDR2 FQNNGV. Germline trimming amounts to 5 bases on V and 1 base on J, with 6 as the count of junction bases outside the gene matches.

All of the isolated RNA was reverse transcribed with the High Capacity cDNA Reverse Transcription Kit, so expressed TCRB transcripts were sequenced. Naive, central memory and regulatory T cell samples underwent deep immunoSEQ sequencing, averaging around 4 million total reads per sample. Sorted cells were lysed in RLT buffer and RNA was extracted with DNase-treated RNeasy Micro or Mini kits, depending on cell number. Each cell subset was processed on its own to prevent cross-contamination, while patient and healthy donor samples were processed together. The immunoSEQ multiplex PCR was used to amplify TCRB sequences from cDNA, generating 87-bp fragments that spanned the CDR3 region. Sequencing of the amplicons was done on the Illumina HiSeq platform. For the original study's pipeline: Synthetic template baselines were used to correct PCR bias computationally, reads within Hamming distance 2 were collapsed, and singletons that could not be merged were discarded. Reads were aligned to IMGT to assign V, D and J genes, CDR3 length, and insertions or deletions at six rearrangement sites. Within each subset, clonotype counts were normalized to sorted cell number, and only after that were true diversity and Gini coefficients computed with the tcR R package. The overlap coefficient, calculated on TCRB nucleotide sequences, was used to quantify repertoire sharing. Out-of-frame TCRB sequences from naive cells were analyzed as a proxy for the pre-selection repertoire. TCRdb stores this immuneACCESS table with in-frame sequences only. Part of the clones is absent; in the studies checked, under half of the shortfall reflects unresolved V genes, and no reason is known for the rest. Clonal size and the V and J genes are those of that table, whereas D and trimming came from the DNA. A total of hundreds of thousands of clones appear in this sample, roughly an eighth of them only once. The ten largest account for roughly 0.018% of the sample.

The sequence was collected from a man aged 25-45 years with type 1 diabetes. Sequenced material: naive CD4+ T cells from blood. Sample cell subset or site, as interpreted from the label and publication: true naive CD4+ T cells. The V and J genes are TRBV11-2 and TRBJ2-1, and TRBD2 matches 9 of the central bases. The nucleotide sequence reads as follows: TGTGCCAGCAGCCACTTTAGCGGGGGATCCTACAATGAGCAGTTCTTC. This sequence encodes CASSHFSGGSYNEQFF.